These 30 T cell receptor beta chains came from one sample sequenced in a study of CD8 T cells in Susac syndrome. The authors reverse transcribed about 0.5 to 1 ug RNA with random hexamers. TCRdb re-analysed the immunoSEQ multiplex PCR reads in MiXCR, keeping a single row per CDR3 protein. The sample holds about 94,000 distinct CDR3 sequences; 85% to 95% are singletons and the top ten take about 0.3%. The sequenced sample consisted of CD4+ T cells from PBMCs. Every receptor here comes from a human donor with Susac syndrome.

The gene calls are TRBV7-9 and TRBJ2-7; a possible D gene is TRBD2 (6 bases). CDR1 and CDR2 (germline): SEHNR, FQNEAQ (reference sequence). The V gene lost 2 bases and the J gene lost 1 base, with 9 bases spanning the gap. CDR3 length equals 14 residues. In DNA, the CDR3 is TGTGCCAGCAGCTTAAGCAGCGGGTCCTACGAGCAGTACTTC. Residues: CASSLSSGSYEQYF.

This chain joins TRBV2 and TRBJ1-1; 8 bases match TRBD1. Germline V gene sequence: CDR1 SNHLY, CDR2 FYNNEI. The CDR3 runs 15 residues. Losses at the gene ends were 6 bases for V and 3 bases for J; bases not matched to a gene: 9. CDR3: CASRGNRGEYTEAFF. CDR3 sequence (DNA): TGTGCCAGCAGGGGCAACAGGGGGGAGTACACTGAAGCTTTCTTT.

The chain recombines TRBV11-2 with TRBJ2-3, with a tentative D call TRBD1 (6 bases). The CDR3 is 17 amino acids. Germline lookup yields CDR1 SGHAT and CDR2 FQNNGV. Trimming left V 2 bases short and J 0 bases short, with 15 bases between. The DNA of the CDR3 is TGTGCCAGCAGCTTACGGACAGCCACCATCAGCACAGATACGCAGTATTTT. Translation: CASSLRTATISTDTQYF.

V and J are TRBV5-4 and TRBJ1-2, with D unclear. Germline assignment: CDR1 SGHNT and CDR2 YYREEE (reference sequence). CDR3 length: 16 residues. V lost 5 bases to trimming and J lost 4 bases, with 21 bases between them. CDR3 residues: CASSRGGPNEVYGYTF. The CDR3 DNA reads TGTGCCAGCAGTCGTGGCGGGCCCAACGAAGTCTATGGCTACACCTTC.

In regard to this clonotype: Mismatch with germline at one junction end may stem from a read error. This chain joins TRBV12-3 or TRBV12-4 and TRBJ2-1; 12 positions match TRBD2. The CDR3 is made up of 14 amino acids. CDR3 residues: CASSLAGGFYEQFF. The CDR3 bases are TGTGCCAGCAGTCTAGCGGGGGGGTTCTATGAGCAGTTCTTC.

The chain recombines TRBV28 with TRBJ1-6; D not certain. Germline V gives CDR1 MDHEN, CDR2 SYDVKM. The CDR3 spans 15 residues. V lost 5 bases, J lost 11 bases, and 19 bases lay in between. Here the CDR3 reads CASSPPPTAGTPLHF. The CDR3 DNA reads as TGTGCCAGCAGTCCCCCCCCGACCGCTGGGACACCCCTCCACTTT.

This chain connects TRBV24-1 to TRBJ2-3; TRBD1 matches at 7 bases. In germline, CDR1 is KGHDR, CDR2 SFDVKD. The CDR3 has 15 amino acids. The J segment lost 0 bases and the V segment lost 3 bases, leaving 2 bases of the junction unmatched. This CDR3 is CATSDPGGSTDTQYF. CDR3 bases: TGTGCCACCAGTGATCCAGGGGGTAGCACAGATACGCAGTATTTT.

The rearrangement links TRBV20-1 to TRBJ1-5; D is uncertain. Germline CDR1 reads DFQATT; CDR2 reads SNEGSKA (reference sequence). V was pared by 3 bases and J by 0 bases, with 12 bases between. CDR3 length equals 15 residues. CDR3 DNA: TGCAGTGCTAGGGGTACGGACTCTAGCAATCAGCCCCAGCATTTT. Protein: CSARGTDSSNQPQHF.

There are a few counts of this clonotype. The rearrangement joins TRBV5-4 to TRBJ2-3, with D perhaps matching TRBD1 (6 bases). Germline CDR1 and CDR2: SGHNT and YYREEE (reference sequence). CDR3 length: 16 amino acids. Trimming took off 2 bases at V and 2 bases at J, with 15 bases between the two ends. In nucleotides, the CDR3 is TGTGCCAGCAGCTTATACAGGGTTGGGGACACAGATACGCAGTATTTT. Its protein is CASSLYRVGDTDTQYF.

This clonotype turned up a few times. The chain couples TRBV7-2 to TRBJ2-3, with 12 positions matching TRBD2. This CDR3 has 17 residues. The germline CDR1 and CDR2 sequences are SGHTA and FQGNSA. V lost 5 bases, J lost 4 bases, and 10 bases stayed unmatched. CDR3: CASSATRLAGAPDTQYF. CDR3 nucleotides: TGTGCCAGCAGCGCCACTAGACTAGCGGGGGCTCCAGATACGCAGTATTTT.

The chain combines TRBV6-6 with TRBJ2-5; either TRBD1 or TRBD2 may fit D (5 bases each). CDR3 length: 13 amino acids. The germline CDR1 and CDR2 sequences are MNHNY and SVGAGI (reference sequence). Trimming left V 8 bases short and J 5 bases short, with 15 bases between. The CDR3 spells CASGTGVGETQYF. In nucleotides, the CDR3 is TGTGCCAGCGGGACCGGTGTAGGGGAGACCCAGTACTTC.

The CDR3 nucleotides read TGCAGTGCTAGTGCCGGGACTACGAATACGCAGTATTTT. Residues: CSASAGTTNTQYF. The chain links TRBV20-1 to TRBJ2-3, with TRBD2 identical over 7 bases. Germline V CDR1 and CDR2: DFQATT, SNEGSKA (reference sequence). The CDR3 is made up of 13 amino acids. With 3 bases clipped from V and 7 bases from J, the junction kept 7 bases outside the gene matches.

The chain uses TRBV15 and TRBJ2-7; TRBD2 matches 8 bases. The germline CDR1 and CDR2 sequences are LNHNV and YYDKDF (reference sequence). The CDR3 is made up of 17 amino acids. Trimming cost V 0 bases and J 0 bases; bases outside gene matches: 7. CDR3 region: CATSRDQVAGTSYEQYF. CDR3 DNA: TGTGCCACCAGCAGAGATCAAGTAGCGGGGACCTCCTACGAGCAGTACTTC.

V is TRBV9 and J is TRBJ1-3; perhaps TRBD1 as D (6 bases). The CDR3 consists of 15 residues. V lost 4 bases and J 0 bases, leaving 11 bases between the germline ends. Germline V gives CDR1 SGDLS, CDR2 YYNGEE. The CDR3 nucleotides are TGTGCCAGCAGCTTCTCAGGGGACTCTGGAAACACCATATATTTT. It yields the protein CASSFSGDSGNTIYF.

As DNA, the CDR3 is TGTGCCAGCAGCTTGGTTGCAGCTAGCACAGATACGCAGTATTTT. Its protein product is CASSLVAASTDTQYF. The chain employs TRBV5-6 and TRBJ2-3; no definite D call. The V gene lost 0 bases and the J gene lost 0 bases, with 8 bases spanning the gap. CDR1 is SGHDT, CDR2 YYEEEE, per germline. The length of the CDR3 is 15 residues.

The chain is built from TRBV20-1 and TRBJ2-7, with D perhaps given as TRBD1 or TRBD2 (5 bases each). The CDR3 spans 11 residues. Per the germline V gene, CDR1 is DFQATT and CDR2 is SNEGSKA (reference sequence). Trimming shortened V by 3 bases and J by 3 bases, and 6 bases separated the two germline ends. The CDR3 sequence is CSARGDYEQYF. CDR3 nucleotide sequence: TGCAGTGCTAGGGGGGACTACGAGCAGTACTTC.

This clonotype was observed a single time. The chain employs TRBV7-2 and TRBJ1-2; D might be TRBD1 (6 bases). From germline, CDR1 is SGHTA and CDR2 FQGNSA. The CDR3 extends over 16 amino acids. V was pared by 5 bases and J by 5 bases, with 21 bases between. The DNA of the CDR3 is TGTGCCAGCAGCATTCGCGAGGGTCAGGGGCATTATGGCTACACCTTC. Translation gives CASSIREGQGHYGYTF.

This clonotype is a singleton in its sample. V and J are TRBV5-4 and TRBJ2-3; D is unclear. CDR1 and CDR2 from the germline V gene are SGHNT and YYREEE (reference sequence). Trimming removed 4 bases from V and 4 bases from J, with 13 bases in between. The CDR3 covers 14 residues. The CDR3 coding sequence is TGTGCCAGCAGCCCCATGCGGCAGGCAGATACGCAGTATTTT. Its protein is CASSPMRQADTQYF.

The rearrangement joins TRBV19 to TRBJ2-6, with 7 bases that match TRBD1. Trimming took 3 bases from V and 0 from J; bases not matched to a gene: 5. The CDR3 runs 17 residues. Looked up from germline, CDR1 is LNHDA and CDR2 is SQIVND (reference sequence). In nucleotides, the CDR3 is TGTGCCAGTAGTATTAAGGGACAGATCTCTGGGGCCAACGTCCTGACTTTC. Translated: CASSIKGQISGANVLTF.

The V and J genes are TRBV25-1 and TRBJ2-7; D call uncertain. Trimming left V 3 bases short and J 7 bases short, with 13 bases between. Germline values: CDR1 MGHDK, CDR2 SYGVNS. CDR3 length: 13 amino acids. The CDR3 nucleotides are TGTGCCAGCAGTGACGTTAAGGGTCGGGAGCAGTACTTC. The encoded protein is CASSDVKGREQYF.

The V and J genes are TRBV30 and TRBJ2-4; D ambiguous. The V end was cut by 1 base, the J end by 5 bases, with 9 bases between. The CDR3 spans 13 residues. Germline CDR1 is GTSNPN and CDR2 is SVGIG (reference sequence). In nucleotides, the CDR3 is TGTGCCTGGAGTGCCTCAGGAGAAAACATTCAGTACTTC. This translates into CAWSASGENIQYF.

The CDR3 DNA reads TGCGCCAGCAGTCAAGCCCCACAGGGGTCCGCCTACGAGCAGTACTTC. It specifies CASSQAPQGSAYEQYF. V is TRBV23-1 and J is TRBJ2-7; 7 bases fit TRBD1. TRBV23-1 is an open reading frame, and its role is uncertain. The CDR3 totals 16 residues. Germline trimming cut 2 bases from V and 2 bases from J; bases unmatched to any gene: 9.

The chain couples TRBV20-1 to TRBJ1-1; no clear D. The CDR3 contains 15 residues. Germline V lookup: CDR1 DFQATT, CDR2 SNEGSKA (reference sequence). Trimming shortened V by 3 bases and J by 0 bases, and 14 bases separated the two germline ends. The CDR3 region has the DNA TGCAGTGCTAGTCACGCGGGCCGCCTGAACACTGAAGCTTTCTTT. Its protein product is CSASHAGRLNTEAFF.

J is TRBJ2-7 and V is TRBV9; 7 bases line up with TRBD1. V gave up 0 bases and J gave up 5 bases; unmatched junction bases: 8. Germline loops: CDR1 SGDLS, CDR2 YYNGEE. CDR3 length: 15 residues. CDR3 sequence (DNA): TGTGCCAGCAGCGTAGAGGGGGCTAATAGCCACGAGCAGTACTTC. Its protein product is CASSVEGANSHEQYF.

V and J are TRBV30 and TRBJ2-5; D is possibly TRBD1 (5 bases). Trimming left V 1 base short and J 3 bases short, with 6 bases between. The CDR3 is made up of 12 amino acids. Germline V gene lookup returns CDR1 GTSNPN and CDR2 SVGIG (reference sequence). CDR3: CAWSAREETQYF. Written as DNA, the CDR3 is TGTGCCTGGAGTGCCAGGGAAGAGACCCAGTACTTC.

This clonotype was detected a few times. The chain employs TRBV5-4 and TRBJ1-6, with D possibly TRBD1 on 5 matching bases. The CDR3 is 13 residues long. In germline, CDR1 is SGHNT, CDR2 YYREEE (reference sequence). V was cut by 0 bases and J by 16 bases, with 14 bases left in between. The CDR3 loop is CASSLAGARILHF. The CDR3 nucleotides read TGTGCCAGCAGCTTGGCCGGGGCTAGAATTCTCCACTTT.

The chain couples TRBV2 to TRBJ2-2; D not resolved. The germline V gene encodes CDR1 SNHLY and CDR2 FYNNEI. This CDR3 spans 16 amino acids. The V end lost 3 bases, the J end lost 9 bases, and 20 bases lay between the germline ends. CDR3 DNA sequence: TGTGCCAGCAGTGATGCAAGCTGGGGTGCCGTCCGGGAGCTGTTTTTT. Encoded protein: CASSDASWGAVRELFF.

CDR3 nucleotide sequence: TGTGCCTGGAGTGTACGAGAGAAAGAGACCCAGTACTTC. Translated: CAWSVREKETQYF. The chain employs TRBV30 and TRBJ2-5; no clear D. The CDR3 runs 13 residues. Trimming shortened V by 0 bases and J by 3 bases, and 8 bases separated the two germline ends. Germline CDR1 and CDR2: GTSNPN and SVGIG (reference sequence).

This chain links TRBV4-3 with TRBJ1-1; D unresolved. The CDR3 contains 17 residues. Trimming took off 0 bases at V and 1 base at J, with 15 bases between the two ends. The germline V gene has CDR1 LGHNA and CDR2 YSLEER. In DNA, the CDR3 is TGCGCCAGCAGCCAAGATTCGTTCGTACATTCGAACACTGAAGCTTTCTTT. Translation gives CASSQDSFVHSNTEAFF.

This sequence joins TRBV20-1 and TRBJ2-5; D is undetermined. The CDR3 runs 11 residues. The V gene's germline CDR1 is DFQATT and CDR2 SNEGSKA (reference sequence). V lost 5 bases, J lost 5 bases, and 9 bases lay in between. The CDR3 sequence is CSAWMRETQYF. DNA for the CDR3: TGCAGTGCTTGGATGAGGGAGACCCAGTACTTC.